Detailed here is one TCR beta chain. The antigen is undetermined. Trimming left V 0 bases short and J 4 bases short, with 9 bases between. This CDR3 is built from 14 residues. Germline V gene data show CDR1 as SGHRS and CDR2 as YFSETQ. Using a J-beta primer mix together with a sample-barcoded 5' primer, a second PCR was run for roughly 7 to 11 cycles. TCRdb redid the calling of the 5' RACE reads with MiXCR, one entry per CDR3 protein. The table shows 1.5 million to 2 million distinct CDR3 sequences, with 28% occurring only once. The sample comes from a study of blood T cells in healthy people across ages. Study-level results: TCR beta diversity, measured per million T cells, fell in a roughly linear way with age.

This chain connects TRBV5-1 to TRBJ2-3; D remains unclear. The TCR was taken from a woman under 40 in good health. Specimen: blood. CDR3 residues: CASSLGRAPDTQYF. The CDR3, as DNA: TGCGCCAGCAGCTTGGGTAGGGCCCCAGATACGCAGTATTTT.